This TCR beta chain was recovered during a study of cytomegalovirus exposure and HLA in healthy donors. Findings and limits, study-wide: Association of approximately 16,000 TCR beta sequences with HLA alleles was found at 0.05 false discovery rate in a later analysis. Later analysis placed DRB1 highest and HLA-C lowest in TCR association rates, which differed by HLA locus.

Each of the donors was a healthy bone marrow donor. From germline, CDR1 is GTSNPN and CDR2 SVGIG (reference sequence). J lost 7 bases, V lost 0 bases, and 10 bases had no gene match. The CDR3 consists of 16 residues. 60 Vbeta and 13 Jbeta primers were used in PCR. TCRdb's copy holds only in-frame clones and misses some; the assay was immunoSEQ multiplex PCR. This sample has 100,000 to 150,000 clones, with roughly four fifths found just once. Comments on this clone: Its specificity is unknown.

This sequence joins TRBV30 and TRBJ1-5; 9 bases are shared with TRBD1. The sequence was collected from a woman between 35 and 50 years old in good health and CMV-seropositive. Sequenced input: PBMCs. As DNA, the CDR3 is TGTGCCTGGAGTGTAGGGACAGGGATCCTTGGGCAGCCCCAGCATTTT. Its translation: CAWSVGTGILGQPQHF.